This TCR beta chain was observed in a study of beta chain features in type 1 diabetes. Notes on the study in general: Patients with type 1 diabetes carried fewer insertions and had more deletions at their VDJ junctions.

All of the isolated RNA was reverse transcribed, so expressed TCRB transcripts were sequenced. Using immunoSEQ multiplex PCR, the repertoire was profiled, and TCRdb retains in-frame clones only, with some absent. Counted here are about 210,000 clones, approximately 11% occurring once; the ten biggest clones make up roughly 1.3%. This clone appeared many times. Its target is unknown. In germline, CDR1 is SGHVS, CDR2 FQNEAQ. CDR3 length: 13 residues. Trimming shortened V by 7 bases and J by 0 bases, and 7 bases separated the two germline ends. Sequencing was carried out using central memory CD4+ T cells from blood. The TCR sequence derives from a man younger than 30 in good health. The V and J genes are TRBV7-8 and TRBJ2-1; D may be TRBD2 (5 bases). For the CDR3, the DNA is TGTGCCAGCACGGGAAGCTCCTACAATGAGCAGTTCTTC. Translation: CASTGSSYNEQFF.